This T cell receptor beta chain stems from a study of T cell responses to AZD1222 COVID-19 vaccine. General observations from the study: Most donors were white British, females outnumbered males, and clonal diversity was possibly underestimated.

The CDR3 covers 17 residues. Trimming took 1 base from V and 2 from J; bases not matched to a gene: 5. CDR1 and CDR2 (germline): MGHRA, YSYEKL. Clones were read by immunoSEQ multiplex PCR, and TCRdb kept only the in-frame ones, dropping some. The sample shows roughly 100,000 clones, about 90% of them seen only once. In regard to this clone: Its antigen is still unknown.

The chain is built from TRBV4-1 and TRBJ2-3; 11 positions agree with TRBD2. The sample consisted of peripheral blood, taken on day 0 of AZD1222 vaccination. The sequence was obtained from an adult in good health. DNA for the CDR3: TGCGCCAGCAGCCAAGGGGTAGCGGGAGGGGCCACAGATACGCAGTATTTT. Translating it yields CASSQGVAGGATDTQYF.